This entry lists 5 T cell receptor beta chains sequenced from one sample in a study of a mutant IDH1 vaccine in newly diagnosed glioma. Measured with immunoSEQ multiplex PCR; TCRdb has only the in-frame clones, and not every one. Found here are around 30,000 clones, around three quarters of them singletons; the top ten hold 3% to 3.5%. Their antigen targets remain unknown. Time point denoted: week 35, safety follow-up. Each vaccine dose was 300 ug of mutant IDH1 20-mer peptide, with topical imiquimod. Material: PBMCs, obtained from a glioma patient whose treatment included an IDH1 peptide vaccine. Every receptor here comes from a man aged 35 to 55 with glioma. Some clones in this sample may be carry-over from other donors' samples.

The V gene is TRBV14, the J gene TRBJ1-2; TRBD1 matches 10 bases. This CDR3 is built from 14 residues. Germline lookup yields CDR1 SGHDN and CDR2 FVKESK. V lost 4 bases and J lost 4; bases outside the gene matches: 3. The CDR3 loop is CASSPDRGGYGYTF. Here the CDR3 DNA reads TGTGCCAGCAGCCCGGACAGGGGGGGCTATGGCTACACCTTC.

The chain links TRBV5-1 to TRBJ1-6, with no clear D. This CDR3 comprises 14 residues. Deletions cut 2 bases from V and 6 bases from J, with 9 bases between. CDR1 SGHRS and CDR2 YFSETQ come from the germline V gene. The CDR3 reads CASSFGQSNSPLHF. CDR3 sequence (DNA): TGCGCCAGCAGCTTCGGGCAGTCTAATTCACCCCTCCACTTT. The full variable domain, completed using reference TRBV5-1 and TRBJ1-6, is KAGVTQTPRYLIKTRGQQVTLSCSPISGHRSVSWYQQTPGQGLQFLFEYFSETQRNKGNFPGRFSGRQFSNSRSEMNVSTLELGDSALYLCASSFGQSNSPLHFGNGTRLTVT.

The chain combines TRBV4-1 with TRBJ1-2, with 7 bases identical to TRBD1. The V gene end was trimmed by 4 bases and the J gene end by 8 bases; junction bases not matched to a gene: 10. CDR3 length: 14 residues. Germline V CDR1 and CDR2: MGHRA, YSYEKL. As DNA, the CDR3 is TGCGCCAGCAGCCCCTCGGGACAGTCGGGGGGCTACACCTTC. Translating gives CASSPSGQSGGYTF.

This chain joins TRBV6-1 and TRBJ1-2, with TRBD1 as a possible D gene (6 bases). Trimming removed 7 bases at V and 2 bases at J, with 11 bases between. Germline CDR1 MNHNS, CDR2 SASEGT. The CDR3 contains 13 residues. This CDR3 is CASTVTGNYGYTF. The CDR3, as DNA: TGTGCCAGCACTGTTACAGGGAACTATGGCTACACCTTC.

This clone was seen a single time. V and J are TRBV7-2 and TRBJ2-7, with 7 bases matching TRBD1. The CDR3 is made up of 15 amino acids. Germline V gene sequence: CDR1 SGHTA, CDR2 FQGNSA. V was pared by 4 bases and J by 7 bases, with 13 bases of the junction left unmatched. The CDR3: CASSYRGGSRREQYF. The CDR3 DNA reads as TGTGCCAGCAGCTACCGAGGGGGCAGTCGGAGAGAGCAGTACTTC. The complete variable domain, with remaining parts taken from reference TRBV7-2 and TRBJ2-7, reads GAGVSQSPSNKVTEKGKDVELRCDPISGHTALYWYRQSLGQGLEFLIYFQGNSAPDKSGLPSDRFSAERTGGSVSTLTIQRTQQEDSAVYLCASSYRGGSRREQYFGPGTRLTVT.